What follows is one TCR beta chain and its context. This sample was taken from a study of blood T cell repertoires in COVID-19. The CDR3 contains 14 residues. Germline values: CDR1 MNHEY, CDR2 SVGAGI. J was trimmed by 7 bases and V by 5 bases; bases with no gene match: 10. As processed by the authors: Counts of nucleated cells, estimated from reference gene primer amplification, were obtained. This table comes from immunoSEQ multiplex PCR, and its TCRdb copy is limited to in-frame clones, with some not included. Clone size and V and J calls were adopted from that table, with D and trimming inferred from the DNA. The sample carries approximately 73,000 clones, more than 75% recorded once.

The specimen sequenced was peripheral blood. The receptor was isolated from a woman aged 55-69 years with acute or convalescent COVID-19. The V gene is TRBV6-5, the J gene TRBJ2-7; 8 positions match TRBD1. This CDR3 reads CASSTGTGPAEQYF. CDR3 in DNA: TGTGCCAGCAGTACAGGGACAGGACCCGCGGAGCAGTACTTC.